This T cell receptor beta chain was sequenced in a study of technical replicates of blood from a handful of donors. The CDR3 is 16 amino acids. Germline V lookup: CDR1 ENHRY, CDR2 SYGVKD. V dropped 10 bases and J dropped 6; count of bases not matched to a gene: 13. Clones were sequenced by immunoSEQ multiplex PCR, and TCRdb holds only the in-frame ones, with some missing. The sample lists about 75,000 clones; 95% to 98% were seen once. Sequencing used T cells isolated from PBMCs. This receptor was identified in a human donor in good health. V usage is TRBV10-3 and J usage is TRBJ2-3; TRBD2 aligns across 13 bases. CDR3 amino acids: CASRPGLAGESDTQYF. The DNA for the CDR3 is TGTGCCAGCCGACCCGGACTAGCGGGAGAGTCGGATACGCAGTATTTT.